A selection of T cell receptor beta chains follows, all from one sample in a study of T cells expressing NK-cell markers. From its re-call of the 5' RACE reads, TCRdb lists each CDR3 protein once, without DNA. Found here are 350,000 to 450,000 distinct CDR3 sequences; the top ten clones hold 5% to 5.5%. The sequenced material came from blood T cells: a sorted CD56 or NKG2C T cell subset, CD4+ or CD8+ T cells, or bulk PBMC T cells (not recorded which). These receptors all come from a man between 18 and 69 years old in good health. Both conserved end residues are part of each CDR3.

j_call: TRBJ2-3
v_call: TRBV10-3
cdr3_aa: CAISAGQGLDTQYF

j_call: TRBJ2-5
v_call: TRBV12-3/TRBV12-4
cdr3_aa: CASSHLTANGETQYF

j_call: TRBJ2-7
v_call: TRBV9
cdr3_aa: CASSRSGGGYEQYF

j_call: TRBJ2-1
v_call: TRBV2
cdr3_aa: CASRGELAAYNEQFF

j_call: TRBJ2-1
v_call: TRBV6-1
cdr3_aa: CASSSIAGGSDEQFF

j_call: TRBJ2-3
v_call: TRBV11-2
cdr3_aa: CASSSVGVDTQYF

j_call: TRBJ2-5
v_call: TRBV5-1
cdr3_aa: CASSLGGQQETQYF

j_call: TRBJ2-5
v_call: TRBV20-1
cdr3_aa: CSARDLATGRETQYF

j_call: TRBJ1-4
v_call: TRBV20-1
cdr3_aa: CTVQRGGEKLFF

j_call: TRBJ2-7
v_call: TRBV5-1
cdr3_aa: CASSGAGTRPSEQYF

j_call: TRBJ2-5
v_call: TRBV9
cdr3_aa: CASSVPGRPVF

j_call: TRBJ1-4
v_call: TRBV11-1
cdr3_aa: CASSPSGGTFEKLFF

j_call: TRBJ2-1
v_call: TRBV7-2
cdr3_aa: CASANRGLDNEQFF

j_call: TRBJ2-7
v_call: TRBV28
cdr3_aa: CASTKSRGAYEQYF

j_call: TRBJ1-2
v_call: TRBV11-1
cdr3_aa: CASSRNARNYGYTF

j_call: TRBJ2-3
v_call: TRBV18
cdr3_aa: CASSPSGGTSTDTQYF

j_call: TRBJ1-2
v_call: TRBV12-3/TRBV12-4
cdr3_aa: CASSLETGTGYGYTF

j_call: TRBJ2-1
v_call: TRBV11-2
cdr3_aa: CASRNHGGASERDEQFF

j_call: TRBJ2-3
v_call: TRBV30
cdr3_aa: CAWDRGFSTDTQYF

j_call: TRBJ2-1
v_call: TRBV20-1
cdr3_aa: CSARRTGYNEQFF

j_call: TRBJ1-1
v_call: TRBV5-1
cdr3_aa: CASLAGGGGTEAFF

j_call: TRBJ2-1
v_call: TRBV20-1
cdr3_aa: CSARGVAPKQSLQFF

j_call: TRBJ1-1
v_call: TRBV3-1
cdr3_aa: CASSHIPGSNTEAFF

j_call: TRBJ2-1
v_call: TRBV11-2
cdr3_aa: CASSRSGGPYNEQFF

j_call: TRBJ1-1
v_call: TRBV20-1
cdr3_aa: CSARDRGGSTAFF

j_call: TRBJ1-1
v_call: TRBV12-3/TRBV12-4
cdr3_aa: CASSFNFIGPNTEAFF

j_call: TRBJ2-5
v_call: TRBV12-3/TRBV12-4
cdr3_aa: CASSLGRGGQETQYF

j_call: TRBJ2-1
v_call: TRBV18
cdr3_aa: CASSPGTLTEQFF

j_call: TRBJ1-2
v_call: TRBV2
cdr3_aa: CASKGGLPNYGYTF

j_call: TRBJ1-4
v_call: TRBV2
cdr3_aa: CASSERKNRGEKLFF

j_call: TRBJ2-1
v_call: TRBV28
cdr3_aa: CASRPGQRNYNEQFF

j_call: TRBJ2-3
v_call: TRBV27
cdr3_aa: CASSFTQGWATDTQYF

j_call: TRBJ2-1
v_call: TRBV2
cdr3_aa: CAERGGPSSYNEQFF

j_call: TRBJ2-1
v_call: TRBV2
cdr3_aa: CASSVYLGSYEQFF

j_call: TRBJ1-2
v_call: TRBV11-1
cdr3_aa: CASSTYLTGPDNYGYTF

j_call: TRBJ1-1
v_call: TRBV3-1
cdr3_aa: CASSLRNHRGAEAFF

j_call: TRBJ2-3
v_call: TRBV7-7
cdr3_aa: CASSRFSGGGTDTQYF

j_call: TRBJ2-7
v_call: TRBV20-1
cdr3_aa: CSARKFGVAEWRRYEQYF

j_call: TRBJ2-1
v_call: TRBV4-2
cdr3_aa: CASSQVLAGGSLNEQFF

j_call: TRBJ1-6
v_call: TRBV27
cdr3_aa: CASSLSPVSYNSPLHF

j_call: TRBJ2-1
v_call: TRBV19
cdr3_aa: CASRGPGFEQFF

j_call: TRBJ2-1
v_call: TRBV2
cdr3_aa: CASSRGRTGSYNEQFF

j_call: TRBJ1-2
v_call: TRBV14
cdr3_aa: CASSPDSIRSNYGYTF

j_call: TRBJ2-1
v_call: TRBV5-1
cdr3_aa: CASSLEPSTRYNEQFF

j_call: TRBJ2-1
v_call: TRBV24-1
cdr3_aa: CATSDSFGTTGNEQFF

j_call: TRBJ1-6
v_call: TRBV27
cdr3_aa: CASSPASSYNSPLHF

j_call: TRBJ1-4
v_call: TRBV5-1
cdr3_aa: CASSPSGWPDEKLFF

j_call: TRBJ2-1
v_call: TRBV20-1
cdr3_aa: CSAPVETYNEQFF

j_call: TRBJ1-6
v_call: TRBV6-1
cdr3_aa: CASSGSDRAAARRDSPLHF

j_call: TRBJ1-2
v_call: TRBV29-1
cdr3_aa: CSACGATDRGCTF

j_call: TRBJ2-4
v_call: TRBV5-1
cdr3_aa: CASREGGGAKNIQYF

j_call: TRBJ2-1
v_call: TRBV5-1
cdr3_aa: CASSLVPTPDNEQFF

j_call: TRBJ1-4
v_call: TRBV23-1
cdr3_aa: CASSQPTPRTGGDEKLFF

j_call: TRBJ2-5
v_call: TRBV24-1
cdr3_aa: CATSDSSGGTLTQYF

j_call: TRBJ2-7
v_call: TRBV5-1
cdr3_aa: CASSFGTDNEGMPYEQYF

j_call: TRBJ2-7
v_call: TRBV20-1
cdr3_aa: CSAIRAVSYEQYF

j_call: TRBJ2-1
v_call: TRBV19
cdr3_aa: CASQYLPGTRSNEQFF